This T cell receptor beta chain was found in a study of shared clonotypes between healthy human individuals. Germline CDR1 reads SGHRS; CDR2 reads YFSETQ. The CDR3 is 17 residues long. V shed 4 bases, J shed 4 bases, and the junction held 8 bases outside the gene matches. Sequenced by immunoSEQ multiplex PCR; TCRdb stores in-frame clones only, minus some. The top ten clones hold roughly 0.36% of a sample with more than 1,200,000 clones, approximately 98.5% of them seen once. As concerns this clone: Its antigen is as yet unknown.

Findings and caveats of the study: Clonotype sharing across several donors was observed for about 4.8% of naive CD4 clonotypes. Rarefaction curves obtained for sorted subsets showed sequencing incomplete despite large depth. Expectations were that clonotype sharing among donors would be affected by sequencing depth.

Researchers partitioned CD4+ cells into CD45RA+ naive and CD45RA-negative memory subsets. The sequenced sample was naive CD4+ T cells sorted from blood. Regarding subset: CD45RA+ positively selected. This clonotype was obtained from a young man in good health. The V gene is TRBV5-1, the J gene TRBJ2-3; 14 bases map to TRBD2. CDR3 amino acids: CASSLSGTSGSPDTQYF. DNA for the CDR3: TGCGCCAGCAGCCTCTCCGGGACTAGCGGGAGCCCAGATACGCAGTATTTT.